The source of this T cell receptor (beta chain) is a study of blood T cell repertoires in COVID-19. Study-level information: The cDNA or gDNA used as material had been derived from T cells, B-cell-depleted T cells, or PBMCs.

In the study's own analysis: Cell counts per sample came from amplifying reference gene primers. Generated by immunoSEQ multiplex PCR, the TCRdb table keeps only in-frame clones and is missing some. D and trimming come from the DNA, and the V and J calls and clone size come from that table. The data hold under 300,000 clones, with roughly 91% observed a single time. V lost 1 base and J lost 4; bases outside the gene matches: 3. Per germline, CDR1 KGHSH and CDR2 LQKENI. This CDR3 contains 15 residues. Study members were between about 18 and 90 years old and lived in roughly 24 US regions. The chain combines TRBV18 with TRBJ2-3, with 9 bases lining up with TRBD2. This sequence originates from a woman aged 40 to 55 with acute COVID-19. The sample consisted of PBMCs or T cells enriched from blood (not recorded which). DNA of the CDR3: TGTGCCAGCTCACCACGAGGCGGGGGGGCAGATACGCAGTATTTT. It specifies CASSPRGGGADTQYF. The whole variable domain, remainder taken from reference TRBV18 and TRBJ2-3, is NAGVMQNPRHLVRRRGQEARLRCSPMKGHSHVYWYRQLPEEGLKFMVYLQKENIIDESGMPKERFSAEFPKEGPSILRIQQVVRGDSAAYFCASSPRGGGADTQYFGPGTRLTVL.